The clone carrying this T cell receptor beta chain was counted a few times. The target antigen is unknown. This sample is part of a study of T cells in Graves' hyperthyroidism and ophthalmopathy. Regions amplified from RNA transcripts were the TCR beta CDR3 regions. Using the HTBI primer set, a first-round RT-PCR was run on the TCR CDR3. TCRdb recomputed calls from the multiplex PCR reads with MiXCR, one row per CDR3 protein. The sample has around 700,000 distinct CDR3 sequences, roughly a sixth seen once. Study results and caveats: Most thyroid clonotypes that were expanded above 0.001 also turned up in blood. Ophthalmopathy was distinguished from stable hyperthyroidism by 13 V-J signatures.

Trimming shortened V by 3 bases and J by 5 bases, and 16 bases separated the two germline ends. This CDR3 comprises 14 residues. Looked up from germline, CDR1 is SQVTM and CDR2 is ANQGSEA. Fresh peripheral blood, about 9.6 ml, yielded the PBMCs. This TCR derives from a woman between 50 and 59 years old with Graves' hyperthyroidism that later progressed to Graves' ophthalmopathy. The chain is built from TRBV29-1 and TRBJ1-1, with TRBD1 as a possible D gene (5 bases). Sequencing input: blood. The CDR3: CSVEPGWEKTEAFF. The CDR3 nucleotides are TGCAGCGTTGAGCCAGGGTGGGAGAAGACTGAAGCTTTCTTT.